The rows below give T cell receptor beta chains drawn from one sample of a study of cytomegalovirus exposure and HLA in healthy donors. Using immunoSEQ multiplex PCR, the repertoire was profiled, and TCRdb retains in-frame clones only, with some absent. The sample holds 180,000 or so clones; around 80% are singletons and the top ten take about 7.7%. Sequenced input: PBMCs. The receptors come from a woman aged 40 to 50 in good health and CMV-seropositive. CDR3s include the opening cysteine and the closing phenylalanine or tryptophan. A D gene is named only where the DNA matches it firmly. Clone size appears in some rows only: once, few, many, or a class for an expanded clone.

d_call | j_call | v_call | clone_size | cdr3_nt | cdr3_aa
TRBD2 | TRBJ2-1 | TRBV7-6 | - | TGTGCCAGCAGCTTAGCGGGTAGCGGGGGTGAGCAGTTCTTC | CASSLAGSGGEQFF
TRBD1 | TRBJ2-5 | TRBV6-6 | - | TGTGCCAGCAGTTATAACAGGGGGCTGGGAGAGACCCAGTACTTC | CASSYNRGLGETQYF
- | TRBJ2-7 | TRBV28 | once | TGTGCCAGCAGTAAAGACAGCTCCTACGAGCAGTACTTC | CASSKDSSYEQYF
TRBD1 | TRBJ1-2 | TRBV30 | - | TGTGCCTGGAGTCTACAGGGGGCGCTTGGAAGCTACACCTTC | CAWSLQGALGSYTF
- | TRBJ2-1 | TRBV11-2 | - | TGTGCCAGCAAGGGCGCCTGGAGGAATGAGCAGTTCTTC | CASKGAWRNEQFF
- | TRBJ1-2 | TRBV4-3 | few | TGCGCCAGCAGCCAGCATCTAGTCGGGGGACGGGATGGCTACACCTTC | CASSQHLVGGRDGYTF
- | TRBJ1-1 | TRBV30 | - | TGTGCCTGGAGTGTCAGCAGGGGCTACCTTGAAGCTTTCTTT | CAWSVSRGYLEAFF
- | TRBJ2-7 | TRBV12-2 | - | TGTGCAAGTCGCCACAGCCGCAATCCGGGACAGAACGTATCCAGAGACTACGAGCAGTACTTC | CASRHSRNPGQNVSRDYEQYF
- | TRBJ1-4 | TRBV19 | - | TGTGCCACGGCACAGGTCGGCAATGAAAAACTGTTTTTT | CATAQVGNEKLFF
TRBD2 | TRBJ2-5 | TRBV5-1 | - | TGCGCCAGCGCGGGAGTGGAGACCCAGTACTTC | CASAGVETQYF
TRBD1 | TRBJ1-1 | TRBV10-3 | - | TGTGCCATCAATCCCGGTGTTTATAGCCCGGGACAGGGTAAACTACCTGAAGCTTTCTTT | CAINPGVYSPGQGKLPEAFF
TRBD2 | TRBJ2-5 | TRBV10-3 | once | TGTGCCATCACCGCGGCGGGAGGCGAGACCCAGTACTTC | CAITAAGGETQYF
TRBD2 | TRBJ2-7 | TRBV28 | - | TGTGCCAGCAGTTTAGGGCGGGAGGCCGTCTACTTC | CASSLGREAVYF
TRBD1 | TRBJ1-2 | TRBV5-1 | - | TGCGCCAGCAGCTCGCTAAGGGGGCCCGGGGACTATGGCTACACCTTC | CASSSLRGPGDYGYTF
- | TRBJ2-2 | TRBV19 | few | TGTGCCAGTAGTGACCCTCTCAGGACGAACACCGGGGAGCTGTTTTTT | CASSDPLRTNTGELFF
- | TRBJ2-1 | TRBV11-1 | once | TGTGCCAGCAGCGTGCAAACAGGGTCGTTTGGAAATGAGCAGTTCTTC | CASSVQTGSFGNEQFF
TRBD2 | TRBJ2-2 | TRBV27 | - | TGTGCCAGCAGTATTAGCGGGAGGGTCGGGGAGCTGTTTTTT | CASSISGRVGELFF
- | TRBJ1-1 | TRBV9 | - | TGTGCCAGCAGCGTAGTCGCAGACACTGAAGCTTTCTTT | CASSVVADTEAFF
- | TRBJ2-7 | TRBV7-3 | - | TGTGCCAGCAGCTCTAAGGCGGGGGCAGGGTATCCCTACGAGCAGTACTTC | CASSSKAGAGYPYEQYF
TRBD1 | TRBJ1-2 | TRBV27 | - | TGTGCCAGCAGTGTCCTATCCGGGACAGGGTTTGGCTACACCTTC | CASSVLSGTGFGYTF
TRBD2 | TRBJ2-1 | TRBV19 | - | TGTGCCAGTAGTATAGTAGCGGGAGGGAGGTTCAATGAGCAGTTCTTC | CASSIVAGGRFNEQFF
- | TRBJ1-4 | TRBV19 | - | TGTGCCAGTAGGCGACAGTCAACTAATGAAAAACTGTTTTTT | CASRRQSTNEKLFF
- | TRBJ2-5 | TRBV2 | - | TGTGCCAGCAGGCTCTCCGGGATCCCTCAAGAGACCCAGTACTTC | CASRLSGIPQETQYF
TRBD2 | TRBJ2-5 | TRBV5-1 | - | TGCGCCAGCAGCGCTGGAGTGTCAGGACTAGCGGGAGGTATCGGGGAGACCCAGTACTTC | CASSAGVSGLAGGIGETQYF
TRBD1 | TRBJ1-5 | TRBV30 | - | TGTGCCTGGAGTAGGACAGGGGGCAATCAGCCCCAGCATTTT | CAWSRTGGNQPQHF
TRBD1 | TRBJ2-2 | TRBV5-4 | - | TGTGCCAGCAGAAGAGACAGGGCCGGGGAGCTGTTTTTT | CASRRDRAGELFF
TRBD1 | TRBJ1-5 | TRBV5-5 | few | TGTGCCAGCAGCTTATTTGGACAGGGGGCTAGTGTCGAGCCCCAGCATTTT | CASSLFGQGASVEPQHF
TRBD2 | TRBJ2-1 | TRBV7-3 | - | TGTGCCAGCAGCGGCCCCCTAGCGGGAGAGTACAATGAGCAGTTCTTC | CASSGPLAGEYNEQFF
TRBD1 | TRBJ1-3 | TRBV5-8 | - | TGTGCCAGCAGTTATACAGGGGCGCCTGGAAACACCATATATTTT | CASSYTGAPGNTIYF
TRBD1 | TRBJ2-6 | TRBV19 | - | TGTGCCACCGGACAGGGGGCCTCTGGGGCCAACGTCCTGACTTTC | CATGQGASGANVLTF
- | TRBJ2-3 | TRBV5-1 | few | TGCGCCAGCAGCTTGGAAGGGGGAAGCACAGATACGCAGTATTTT | CASSLEGGSTDTQYF
TRBD1 | TRBJ2-2 | TRBV4-3 | - | TGCGCCAGCAGCCTAGAGGGGGCGCGGGACACCGGGGAGCTGTTTTTT | CASSLEGARDTGELFF
TRBD2 | TRBJ2-3 | TRBV28 | - | TGTGCCAGCAGTAGCCTAGCGGCCCTTGGGGACACGCAGTATTTT | CASSSLAALGDTQYF
- | TRBJ1-2 | TRBV2 | - | TGTGCCAGCAGTGAGGATTCGGGACATAATATGAAGGACACCTTC | CASSEDSGHNMKDTF
TRBD2 | TRBJ2-1 | TRBV18 | few | TGTGCCAGCTCACCCCTAGGACTAGAGTACGCTGAGCAGTTCTTC | CASSPLGLEYAEQFF
- | TRBJ1-6 | TRBV28 | - | TGTGCCAGCAGTTTATCTTCGGGTCCCGGGTTTAATTCACCCCTCCACTTT | CASSLSSGPGFNSPLHF
TRBD2 | TRBJ2-5 | TRBV5-6 | few | TGTGCCAGCAGCCGAAGGGGACTAGCGGGAGCTTCGTACCAAGAGACCCAGTACTTC | CASSRRGLAGASYQETQYF
- | TRBJ1-2 | TRBV28 | - | TGTGCCAGCAGGGGTCACAGGGTTAACTATGGCTACACCTTC | CASRGHRVNYGYTF
TRBD1 | TRBJ2-5 | TRBV18 | - | TGTGCCAGCTCACCTATCGACAGGGGAGAGACCCAGTACTTC | CASSPIDRGETQYF
- | TRBJ2-1 | TRBV21-1 | - | TGTGCCAGCAGCCCCCTGGTAAGTAGCGGGAGTCCGGATGAGCAGTTCTTC | CASSPLVSSGSPDEQFF
- | TRBJ2-2 | TRBV5-1 | - | TGCGCCAGCAGCTTGGTTGTCGGACAGACCGGGGAGCTGTTTTTT | CASSLVVGQTGELFF
- | TRBJ2-7 | TRBV5-1 | - | TGCGCCAGCAGCTTGGGGGCCAGATCCTACGAGCAGTACTTC | CASSLGARSYEQYF
- | TRBJ2-7 | TRBV5-1 | - | TGCGCCAGCAGCTTGGGGGACTCCTCCTACGAGCAGTACTTC | CASSLGDSSYEQYF
TRBD2 | TRBJ2-7 | TRBV6-1 | - | TGTGCCAGCAGGGGACTAGCCGACCGGTTAGGGGAGCAGTACTTC | CASRGLADRLGEQYF
- | TRBJ1-1 | TRBV5-1 | once | TGCGCCAGCAGCTTGTTGGGGGGGGGTTCCACTGAAGCTTTCTTT | CASSLLGGGSTEAFF
TRBD1 | TRBJ1-6 | TRBV15 | - | TGTGCCACCAGCAGAGAGTCCCGGGACAGGGGGATTAATTCACCCCTCCACTTT | CATSRESRDRGINSPLHF